This passage covers 21 T cell receptor beta chains from one sample sequenced in a study of blood T cells in healthy people across ages. A J-beta primer mix and a sample-barcoded 5' primer were used in a second PCR of about 7 to 12 cycles. TCRdb analysed the 5' RACE reads with MiXCR anew, one entry per CDR3 protein. The sample lists over 600,000 distinct CDR3 sequences, around 21% occurring once. The sequencing sample was made of blood. These receptors all come from a man in his 70s in good health.

This clonotype was detected only a few times. V gene TRBV25-1 combines with J gene TRBJ2-4, with 9 bases matching TRBD1. The V gene end was trimmed by 5 bases and the J gene end by 0 bases; junction bases not matched to a gene: 8. From germline, CDR1 is MGHDK and CDR2 SYGVNS. The CDR3 loop spans 17 amino acids. The CDR3 DNA is TGTGCCAGCAGTAGTACCGGGACAGGGCTAGCCAAAAACATTCAGTACTTC. This encodes CASSSTGTGLAKNIQYF.

This chain joins TRBV20-1 and TRBJ2-3; the D is unclear. The CDR3 length is 14 residues. Germline V gives CDR1 DFQATT, CDR2 SNEGSKA (reference sequence). Trimming shortened V by 3 bases and J by 0 bases, and 10 bases separated the two germline ends. CDR3 region: CSASHQPSTDTQYF. The CDR3 DNA sequence: TGCAGTGCTAGCCATCAGCCTAGCACAGATACGCAGTATTTT.

In its sample, this clonotype was seen many times. CDR3 residues: CASSPNWTGSLAGPLEQYF. The DNA of the CDR3 is TGTGCCAGCAGCCCTAATTGGACAGGGTCACTAGCGGGACCCCTTGAGCAGTACTTC. The J gene is TRBJ2-7, the V gene TRBV7-9; the match to TRBD2 covers 10 bases. Germline CDR1 SEHNR, CDR2 FQNEAQ (reference sequence). V gave up 5 bases and J gave up 7 bases; unmatched junction bases: 23. CDR3 length equals 19 residues.

This clonotype has only a few counts. The V and J genes are TRBV3-1 and TRBJ2-7; 10 bases agree with TRBD2. With V trimmed by 6 bases and J by 5 bases, 10 bases remained unmatched. CDR1 and CDR2 from the germline V gene are LGHDT and YNNKEL (reference sequence). The CDR3 has 15 amino acids. The CDR3 bases are TGTGCCAGCAGGGGCATAGCGGGAGGCCGGAACGAGCAGTACTTC. Protein sequence: CASRGIAGGRNEQYF.

The chain joins TRBV12-3 or TRBV12-4 to TRBJ1-6, with D perhaps matching TRBD1 (5 bases). Between the trimmed V and J ends, which lost 6 bases and 9 bases, there was a span of 9 bases. CDR3 length: 12 amino acids. The DNA for the CDR3 is TGTGCCAGCAGCCAAAGGGGTTCACCCCTCCACTTT. Encoded protein: CASSQRGSPLHF.

The rearrangement uses TRBV3-1 and TRBJ2-3, with 10 bases identical to TRBD2. V gave up 2 bases and J gave up 3 bases; unmatched junction bases: 5. The CDR3 is made up of 16 amino acids. Germline-derived CDR1 and CDR2 are LGHDT and YNNKEL (reference sequence). CDR3 residues: CASSQTPGLATDTQYF. DNA of the CDR3: TGTGCCAGCAGCCAAACACCGGGACTAGCGACAGATACGCAGTATTTT.

About this clonotype: This could be a read error, since a much larger clone is one nucleotide away. The chain employs TRBV28 and TRBJ2-2; possible D gene TRBD2, 6 bases. Germline loops: CDR1 MDHEN, CDR2 SYDVKM. Trimming left V 8 bases short and J 6 bases short, with 13 bases between. The CDR3 length is 13 residues. CDR3 bases: TGTGCCAGCGGCCTCGGGACTCCCGGGGAGCTGTTTTTT. Its translation: CASGLGTPGELFF. The variable domain in full, with the rest retrieved from reference TRBV28 and TRBJ2-2, is DVKVTQSSRYLVKRTGEKVFLECVQDMDHENMFWYRQDPGLGLRLIYFSYDVKMKEKGDIPEGYSVSREKKERFSLILESASTNQTSMYLCASGLGTPGELFFGEGSRLTVL.

This clonotype has ten or more counts. The chain uses TRBV29-1 and TRBJ2-5; D tentatively fits TRBD1 or TRBD2 (5 bases each). The CDR3 totals 12 residues. Germline CDR1 and CDR2: SQVTM and ANQGSEA. V lost 2 bases and J lost 7, with 11 bases in between. The CDR3 DNA sequence: TGCAGCGTTGAATTAGGTGGGGGGACCCAGTACTTC. Its translation is CSVELGGGTQYF.

In this sample, this clonotype turned up a few times. The J gene is TRBJ1-1, the V gene TRBV12-3 or TRBV12-4; no definite D call. Trimming took off 2 bases at V and 0 bases at J, with 10 bases between the two ends. The CDR3 covers 15 residues. CDR3 region: CASSLRSLMNTEAFF. The DNA for the CDR3 is TGTGCCAGCAGTTTACGGAGCCTAATGAACACTGAAGCTTTCTTT.

Only a few counts were recorded for this clonotype. A read error may account for a junction end that differs from germline. The chain combines TRBV3-1 with TRBJ1-4, with D perhaps matching TRBD1 (6 bases). The CDR3 runs to 13 residues. Per the germline V gene, CDR1 is LGHDT and CDR2 is YNNKEL (reference sequence). CDR3 region: CASSRQENEKLFF. Written as DNA, the CDR3 is TGTGCCAGTAGCCGACAGGAAAATGAAAAACTGTTTTTT.

The table lists this clonotype with a few counts. The chain carries TRBV20-1 and TRBJ2-3; no reliable D call. Germline lookup yields CDR1 DFQATT and CDR2 SNEGSKA (reference sequence). The CDR3 spans 14 residues. The germline V and J ends were trimmed by 3 bases and 0 bases, with 10 bases remaining between them. The CDR3 DNA follows: TGCAGTGCTAGGGGGTGGGCTAGCACAGATACGCAGTATTTT. Amino acids: CSARGWASTDTQYF.

This clonotype was observed a handful of times. V and J are TRBV28 and TRBJ1-4, with TRBD1 matching over 9 bases. CDR1 is MDHEN and CDR2 is SYDVKM in the germline V gene. This CDR3 comprises 16 residues. V trimming: 4 bases; J trimming: 8 bases; junction bases outside the gene matches: 11. The DNA of the CDR3 is TGTGCCAGCAGTTCAAATACAGGGGGCTTGGGGGAAAAACTGTTTTTT. Its protein product is CASSSNTGGLGEKLFF.

The CDR3 bases are TGCGCCAGCAGCTTGGCCCCCCAGCGGGGGAACTACAATGAGCAGTTCTTC. Its translation is CASSLAPQRGNYNEQFF. This chain connects TRBV5-1 to TRBJ2-1; 8 nucleotides align to TRBD2. Germline V gene lookup returns CDR1 SGHRS and CDR2 YFSETQ. V lost 0 bases to trimming and J lost 3 bases; unmatched junction nucleotides: 8. The CDR3 sequence is 17 residues long.

The chain employs TRBV28 and TRBJ2-5; 9 nucleotides match TRBD1. The J call may be incorrect, as the DNA end agrees better with TRBJ2-7. This CDR3 spans 14 amino acids. Per the germline V gene, CDR1 is MDHEN and CDR2 is SYDVKM. The CDR3 sequence: CASRRDRVSYEQYF. CDR3 sequence (DNA): TGTGCCAGCAGGCGGGACAGGGTCTCCTACGAGCAGTACTTC.

This chain links TRBV7-2 with TRBJ2-5, with 11 bases matching TRBD2. V lost 1 base, J lost 5 bases, and 12 bases stayed unmatched. The CDR3 consists of 18 residues. The germline CDR1 and CDR2 sequences are SGHTA and FQGNSA. This CDR3 is CASSLDHSGRALSETQYF. The CDR3 coding sequence is TGTGCCAGCAGCTTAGACCATAGCGGGAGGGCCCTTTCGGAGACCCAGTACTTC.

This clonotype was observed a few times. The V call is TRBV28, the J call TRBJ2-3; D not certain. V shed 5 bases and J shed 1 base, with 13 bases lying between them. The germline V gene has CDR1 MDHEN and CDR2 SYDVKM. The CDR3 runs 15 residues. The CDR3 sequence is CASSRAALGTDTQYF. The CDR3 DNA reads as TGTGCCAGCAGTAGGGCGGCTTTGGGCACAGATACGCAGTATTTT.

This chain joins TRBV7-6 and TRBJ2-5; 11 nucleotides agree with TRBD2. The V gene end was trimmed by 5 bases and the J gene end by 2 bases; junction bases not matched to a gene: 10. Germline CDR1 reads SGHVS; CDR2 reads FNYEAQ. The CDR3 has 17 residues. The chain's CDR3 is CASSLRVAGGSQETQYF. CDR3 bases: TGTGCCAGCAGCCTTCGAGTAGCGGGAGGGTCACAAGAGACCCAGTACTTC.

Only a few counts were recorded for this clonotype. V usage is TRBV12-3 or TRBV12-4 and J usage is TRBJ2-2, with 11 nucleotides matching TRBD2. V shed 5 bases and J 7 bases; nucleotides not matched to a gene: 12. CDR3 length: 17 amino acids. The CDR3, as DNA: TGTGCCAGCAGTATTTACATTAGCGGGAGGGCCGTCGGGGAGCTGTTTTTT. This gives the protein CASSIYISGRAVGELFF.

In its sample, this clonotype was seen a few times. The chain has TRBV20-1 and TRBJ2-3; the D is unclear. The CDR3 loop spans 12 amino acids. In germline, CDR1 is DFQATT, CDR2 SNEGSKA (reference sequence). V dropped 5 bases and J dropped 3 bases, with 9 bases sitting between them. CDR3 protein: CSAQRGTDTQYF. The CDR3 bases are TGCAGTGCTCAGCGTGGGACAGATACGCAGTATTTT.

There are a few counts of this clonotype. The chain joins TRBV2 to TRBJ2-5; a weak D match, TRBD1 (6 bases). In germline, CDR1 is SNHLY, CDR2 FYNNEI. This CDR3 has 16 amino acids. The V gene lost 3 bases and the J gene lost 2 bases, with 16 bases spanning the gap. The CDR3 DNA sequence: TGTGCCAGCAGTGATGATTTGGGGGCCCCACAAGAGACCCAGTACTTC. Protein sequence: CASSDDLGAPQETQYF.

The chain couples TRBV20-1 to TRBJ2-5; D is uncertain. V was trimmed by 6 bases and J by 4 bases, leaving 21 bases between them. This CDR3 spans 15 amino acids. Germline V lookup: CDR1 DFQATT, CDR2 SNEGSKA (reference sequence). The DNA of the CDR3 is TGCAGTGCCCCCAGTTCTCGGGTCGTCCTAGAGACCCAGTACTTC. Protein sequence: CSAPSSRVVLETQYF.